This TCR beta chain was recorded in a study of T-cell memory formation after mild COVID-19. Turning to the study itself: In these data, TCR clusters were largely donor specific. Whole-study findings and limits: The second-wave clones peaking on day 37 were not confirmed as SARS-CoV-2-specific. Contracting clones from day 15 to 85 showed balanced CD4/CD8; later expanders favored CD4+.

The CDR3 is 13 amino acids. CDR1 and CDR2 (germline): SQVTM, ANQGSEA. Trimming took 6 bases from V and 2 from J; bases not matched to a gene: 5. TCRdb passed the 5' RACE reads through MiXCR, listing each CDR3 protein once. The table includes 350,000 to 500,000 distinct CDR3 sequences, around 17% detected once. This clonotype was detected a few times. Its specificity is unknown. The sample taken for sequencing was PBMCs or a T cell subset sorted from them (not recorded which). This chain uses TRBV29-1 with TRBJ2-7; TRBD1 matches 9 bases. The source of this sequence is a man aged 18-30 years who had mild COVID-19 (a few samples of this study predate the infection). Cell type and time point are not known. The CDR3 loop reads CSVGGTGTYEQYF. The CDR3 nucleotides read TGCAGCGTGGGGGGGACAGGGACCTACGAGCAGTACTTC.